This T cell receptor beta chain was observed in a study of T cells in Graves' hyperthyroidism and ophthalmopathy. Study-wide results and caveats: Through a model of 13 V-J features, ophthalmopathy was separated from stable hyperthyroidism. Onset of ophthalmopathy came a median approximately 6.8 months after the model predicted it.

From germline, CDR1 is GTSNPN and CDR2 SVGIG (reference sequence). This CDR3 contains 17 residues. Losses at the gene ends were 6 bases for V and 1 base for J; bases not matched to a gene: 11. RNA transcripts gave rise to amplified TCR beta CDR3 regions. The primer set for the first-round RT-PCR of the TCR CDR3 was HTBI. TCRdb recomputed calls from the multiplex PCR reads with MiXCR, one row per CDR3 protein. Of roughly 400,000 distinct CDR3 sequences listed, about 14% are singletons. This clonotype was counted at least ten times. Its antigen is unknown. Reasons for excluding patients were uncontrolled infection, other autoimmune disease, pregnancy or lactation. Based on clinical symptoms, serum thyroxine and TRAb, thyroid ultrasound and orbital computed tomography, diagnoses were reached.

The chain recombines TRBV30 with TRBJ2-3; 12 bases line up with TRBD2. The sequenced sample consisted of blood. This TCR derives from a man in his fifties with Graves' ophthalmopathy. In DNA form, the CDR3 reads TGTGCCTGCACCCCAGCTAGCGGGAGGGACGGCACAGATACGCAGTATTTT. It encodes CACTPASGRDGTDTQYF.